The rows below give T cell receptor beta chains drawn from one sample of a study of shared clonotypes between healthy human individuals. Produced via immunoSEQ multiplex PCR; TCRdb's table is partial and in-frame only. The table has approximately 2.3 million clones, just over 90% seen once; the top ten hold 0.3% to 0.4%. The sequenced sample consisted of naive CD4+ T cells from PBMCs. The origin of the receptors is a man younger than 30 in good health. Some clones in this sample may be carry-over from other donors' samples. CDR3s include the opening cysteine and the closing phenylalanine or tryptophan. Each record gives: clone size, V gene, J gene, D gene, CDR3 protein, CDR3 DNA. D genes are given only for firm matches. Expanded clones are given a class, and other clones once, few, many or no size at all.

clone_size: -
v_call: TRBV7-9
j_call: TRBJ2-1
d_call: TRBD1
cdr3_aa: CASSPGQTTSDEQFF
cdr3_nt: TGTGCCAGCAGCCCGGGACAGACGACCTCGGATGAGCAGTTCTTC

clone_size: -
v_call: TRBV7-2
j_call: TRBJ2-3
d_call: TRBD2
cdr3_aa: CASSPPGLAGTDTQYF
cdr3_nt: TGTGCCAGCAGCCCGCCGGGACTAGCGGGGACAGATACGCAGTATTTT

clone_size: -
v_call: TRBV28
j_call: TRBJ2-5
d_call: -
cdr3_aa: CASSLLYKLVEGETQYF
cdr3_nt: TGTGCCAGCAGTTTATTATATAAGTTGGTAGAGGGGGAGACCCAGTACTTC

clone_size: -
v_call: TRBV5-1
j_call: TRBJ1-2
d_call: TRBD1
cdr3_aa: CASSLEGTGGGYTF
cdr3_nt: TGCGCCAGCAGCTTGGAAGGGACAGGGGGTGGCTACACCTTC

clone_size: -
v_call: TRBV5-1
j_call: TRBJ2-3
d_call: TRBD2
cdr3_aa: CASRDGTSGYTDTQYF
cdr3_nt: TGCGCCAGCCGCGACGGGACTAGCGGATACACAGATACGCAGTATTTT

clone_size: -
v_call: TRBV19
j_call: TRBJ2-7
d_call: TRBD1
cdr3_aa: CASSRRGAGTEGHEQYF
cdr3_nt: TGTGCCAGTAGTAGAAGGGGAGCCGGGACAGAGGGCCACGAGCAGTACTTC

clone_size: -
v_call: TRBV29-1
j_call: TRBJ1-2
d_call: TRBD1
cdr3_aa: CSVFRSLRQGKIGYGYTF
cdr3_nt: TGCAGCGTCTTCCGGTCCCTAAGACAGGGGAAGATCGGCTATGGCTACACCTTC

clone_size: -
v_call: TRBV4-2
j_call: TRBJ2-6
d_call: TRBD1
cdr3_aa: CASSPNRQGYSSGANVLTF
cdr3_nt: TGTGCCAGCAGCCCCAACCGACAGGGTTACTCCTCTGGGGCCAACGTCCTGACTTTC

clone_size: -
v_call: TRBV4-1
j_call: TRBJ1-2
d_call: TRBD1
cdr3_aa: CASSRSQGALNYGYTF
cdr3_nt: TGCGCCAGCAGCCGATCCCAGGGGGCATTGAACTATGGCTACACCTTC

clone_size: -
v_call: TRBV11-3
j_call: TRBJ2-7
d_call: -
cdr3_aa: CASSIGQYEQYF
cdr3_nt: TGTGCCAGCAGCATAGGACAGTACGAGCAGTACTTC

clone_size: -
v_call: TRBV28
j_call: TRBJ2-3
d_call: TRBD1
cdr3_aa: CASSLLQGQDTQYF
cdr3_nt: TGTGCCAGCAGTTTATTACAGGGGCAAGATACGCAGTATTTT

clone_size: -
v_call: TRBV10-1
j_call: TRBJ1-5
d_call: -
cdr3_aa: CASSESPNQPQHF
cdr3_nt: TGCGCCAGCAGTGAGTCGCCGAATCAGCCCCAGCATTTT

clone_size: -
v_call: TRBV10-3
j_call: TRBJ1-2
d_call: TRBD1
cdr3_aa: CAISERTGVYGYTF
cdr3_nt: TGTGCCATCAGTGAGCGGACAGGCGTCTATGGCTACACCTTC

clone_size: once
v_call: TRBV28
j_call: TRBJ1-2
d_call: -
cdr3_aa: CASSSGQGTYGYTF
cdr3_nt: TGTGCCAGCAGTTCAGGCCAGGGGACCTATGGCTACACCTTC

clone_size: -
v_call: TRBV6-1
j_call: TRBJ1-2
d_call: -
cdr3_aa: CASSPTALGGYTF
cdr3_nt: TGTGCCAGCAGCCCCACAGCGTTGGGAGGCTACACCTTC

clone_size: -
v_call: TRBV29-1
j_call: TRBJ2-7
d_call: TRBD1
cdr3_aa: CSVGVRTGPYEQYF
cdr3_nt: TGCAGCGTTGGGGTGCGGACAGGCCCCTACGAGCAGTACTTC

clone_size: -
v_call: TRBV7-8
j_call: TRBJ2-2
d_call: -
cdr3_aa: CASYGESTGELFF
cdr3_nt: TGTGCCAGTTATGGGGAGAGCACCGGGGAGCTGTTTTTT

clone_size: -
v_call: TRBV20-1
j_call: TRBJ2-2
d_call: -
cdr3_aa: CSASRGFF
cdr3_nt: TGCAGTGCTAGTCGGGGGTTTTTT

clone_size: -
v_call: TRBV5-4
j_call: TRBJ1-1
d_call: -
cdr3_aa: CASSSRIGENLNTEAFF
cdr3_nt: TGTGCCAGCAGCTCCAGAATAGGGGAAAACTTGAACACTGAAGCTTTCTTT

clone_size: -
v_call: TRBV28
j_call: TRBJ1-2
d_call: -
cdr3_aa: CASSSPGTPKGDYGYTF
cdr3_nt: TGTGCCAGCAGTTCGCCCGGGACCCCAAAGGGTGACTATGGCTACACCTTC

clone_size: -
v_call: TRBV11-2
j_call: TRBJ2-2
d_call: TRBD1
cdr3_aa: CASSVQGAVGELFF
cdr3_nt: TGTGCCAGCAGCGTACAGGGGGCAGTTGGGGAGCTGTTTTTT

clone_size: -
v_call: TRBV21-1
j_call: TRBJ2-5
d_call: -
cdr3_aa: CASSNRDRETQYF
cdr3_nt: TGTGCCAGCAGTAACCGGGACAGGGAGACCCAGTACTTC

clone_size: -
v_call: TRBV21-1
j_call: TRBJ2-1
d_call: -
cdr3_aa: CASSNRLAGVYNEQFF
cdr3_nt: TGTGCCAGCAGCAACCGACTAGCGGGGGTCTACAATGAGCAGTTCTTC

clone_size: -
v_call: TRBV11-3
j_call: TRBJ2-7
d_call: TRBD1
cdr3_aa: CASSRGQGSYEQYF
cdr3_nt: TGTGCCAGCAGCCGTGGACAGGGGTCCTACGAGCAGTACTTC